Listed here are 7 T cell receptor beta chains from one sample, sequenced in a study of T cells in severe cutaneous drug reactions. Carbamazepine had induced Stevens-Johnson syndrome or toxic epidermal necrolysis in the sequenced donors. The iRepertoire multiplex PCR system with TCR subtype-specific primers built both bulk and single-cell libraries. TCRdb reprocessed the multiplex PCR reads, keeping one entry per CDR3 protein, no DNA. The sample spans 250 to 350 distinct CDR3 sequences; the ten largest clones claim about 27%. The specimen was PBMCs. The receptor source for this set is a human donor with Stevens-Johnson syndrome, a severe cutaneous drug reaction.

This clonotype ranks as large in terms of frequency. The V call is TRBV12-3 or TRBV12-4, the J call TRBJ2-3. CDR3 length: 11 amino acids. The CDR3 reads CASSKTDTQYF.

This clonotype is deemed large by its frequency. The gene calls are TRBV6-1 and TRBJ2-7; TCRdb designates TRBD2, a call that cannot be tested without DNA. Germline V gives CDR1 MNHNS, CDR2 SASEGT. The CDR3 loop spans 14 amino acids. CDR3 in amino acids: CASAKLAGTYEQYF.

Frequency places this clonotype as large. The chain joins TRBV7-9 to TRBJ2-5; without DNA, the TCRdb call of TRBD2 cannot be checked. The length of the CDR3 is 15 residues. CDR1 is SEHNR, CDR2 FQNEAQ, per germline (reference sequence). The CDR3 loop reads CASSLVRLAGETQYF.

According to its frequency, this clonotype is large. This chain uses TRBV6-1 with TRBJ1-3. The CDR3 has 15 amino acids. Per germline, CDR1 MNHNS and CDR2 SASEGT. The chain's CDR3 is CASSDIGIEGNTIYF.

Measured by frequency, this clonotype is large. This chain joins TRBV28 and TRBJ2-7; checking the TCRdb D call of TRBD1 is not possible without DNA. Germline-derived CDR1 and CDR2 are MDHEN and SYDVKM. CDR3 length: 14 residues. CDR3 sequence: CASRSGQGAYEQYF. Full variable domain (rest looked up from reference TRBV28 and TRBJ2-7): DVKVTQSSRYLVKRTGEKVFLECVQDMDHENMFWYRQDPGLGLRLIYFSYDVKMKEKGDIPEGYSVSREKKERFSLILESASTNQTSMYLCASRSGQGAYEQYFGPGTRLTVT.

Considering frequency, this clonotype is hyperexpanded. The rearrangement links TRBV27 to TRBJ1-1. The length of the CDR3 is 16 residues. The germline gives CDR1 MNHEY, CDR2 SMNVEV (reference sequence). CDR3: CASSNRRQAGFPEAFF.

The chain is built from TRBV30 and TRBJ2-4; absent DNA, TCRdb's TRBD1 call cannot be checked. The CDR3 totals 13 residues. CDR1 and CDR2 (germline): GTSNPN, SVGIG (reference sequence). The CDR3 loop reads CAWNPGTKNIQYF.